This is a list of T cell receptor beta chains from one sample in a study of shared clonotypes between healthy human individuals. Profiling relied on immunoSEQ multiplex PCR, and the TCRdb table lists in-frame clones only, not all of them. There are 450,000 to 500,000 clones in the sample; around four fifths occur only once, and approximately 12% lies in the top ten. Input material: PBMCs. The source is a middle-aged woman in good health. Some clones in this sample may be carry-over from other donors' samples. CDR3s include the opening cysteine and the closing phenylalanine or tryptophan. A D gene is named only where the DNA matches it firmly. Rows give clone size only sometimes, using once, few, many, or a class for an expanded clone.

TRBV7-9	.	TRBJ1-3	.	CASSLNGDTIYF	TGTGCCAGCAGCCTAAACGGAGACACCATATATTTT
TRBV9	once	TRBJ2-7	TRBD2	CASSPRTSEYEQYF	TGTGCCAGCAGCCCTAGGACTAGCGAATACGAGCAGTACTTC
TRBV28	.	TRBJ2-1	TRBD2	CASSLLLAEYNEQFF	TGTGCCAGCAGTTTATTACTAGCGGAATACAATGAGCAGTTCTTC
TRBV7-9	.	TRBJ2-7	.	CASSPEWGSYEQYF	TGTGCCAGCAGCCCGGAGTGGGGGAGCTACGAGCAGTACTTC
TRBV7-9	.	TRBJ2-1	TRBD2	CASSLGGRAFDEQFF	TGTGCCAGCAGCTTAGGCGGGAGGGCCTTTGATGAGCAGTTCTTC
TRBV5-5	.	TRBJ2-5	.	CASSQQETQYF	TGTGCCAGCAGCCAACAAGAGACCCAGTACTTC
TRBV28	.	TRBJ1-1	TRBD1	CASSMGQIDTEAFF	TGTGCCAGCAGTATGGGACAGATAGACACTGAAGCTTTCTTT
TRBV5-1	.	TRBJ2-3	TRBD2	CASSQDGTSITDTQYF	TGCGCCAGCAGCCAAGACGGGACTAGCATCACAGATACGCAGTATTTT
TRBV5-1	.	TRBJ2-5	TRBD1	CASSLIPQGGEETQYF	TGCGCCAGCAGCTTGATCCCACAGGGGGGCGAGGAGACCCAGTACTTC
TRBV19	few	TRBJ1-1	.	CASSNRVGGNTEAFF	TGTGCCAGTAGTAATCGTGTGGGGGGGAACACTGAAGCTTTCTTT
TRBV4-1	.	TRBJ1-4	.	CASSQVELNEKLLF	TGCGCCAGCAGCCAAGTGGAGCTAAATGAAAAACTGCTTTTT
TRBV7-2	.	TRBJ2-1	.	CASSPTAGSGEQFF	TGTGCCAGCAGCCCGACCGCCGGGAGCGGTGAGCAGTTCTTC
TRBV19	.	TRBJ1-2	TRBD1	CASSPFTGGDGYTF	TGTGCCAGTAGCCCCTTTACAGGGGGCGATGGCTACACCTTC
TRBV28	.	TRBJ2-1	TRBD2	CASTRTSAYNEQFF	TGTGCCAGCACCAGGACTAGCGCGTACAATGAGCAGTTCTTC
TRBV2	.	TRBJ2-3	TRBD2	CASSKLAGGPGTDTQYF	TGTGCCAGCAGTAAACTAGCGGGAGGGCCGGGCACAGATACGCAGTATTTT
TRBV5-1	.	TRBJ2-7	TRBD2	CASSPGLAGGFRSYEQYF	TGCGCCAGCAGCCCCGGACTAGCGGGAGGTTTTAGGTCCTACGAGCAGTACTTC
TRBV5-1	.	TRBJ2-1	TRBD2	CASSLGSGLAGTHSYNEQFF	TGCGCCAGCAGCTTGGGGAGCGGACTAGCGGGAACCCACTCCTACAATGAGCAGTTCTTC
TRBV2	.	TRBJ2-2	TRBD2	CASRVTSGANTGELFF	TGTGCCAGCAGAGTTACTAGCGGGGCGAACACCGGGGAGCTGTTTTTT
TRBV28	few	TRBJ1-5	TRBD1	CASRQLTGKLYQPQHF	TGTGCCAGCAGACAATTGACAGGGAAGCTTTATCAGCCCCAGCATTTT
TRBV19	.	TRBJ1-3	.	CASSPPRTAAGGNTIYF	TGTGCCAGTAGTCCCCCTAGGACCGCCGCTGGAGGAAACACCATATATTTT
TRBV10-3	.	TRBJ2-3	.	CAISWGSGTDTQYF	TGTGCCATCAGTTGGGGAAGCGGCACAGATACGCAGTATTTT
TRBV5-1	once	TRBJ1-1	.	CASSLEGRLAEAFF	TGCGCCAGCAGCTTGGAGGGGAGATTAGCTGAAGCTTTCTTT
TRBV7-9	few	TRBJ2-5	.	CASSLAAAEQYF	TGTGCCAGCAGCTTAGCGGCCGCGGAGCAGTACTTC
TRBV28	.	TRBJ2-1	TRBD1	CAIVTGSYNEQFF	TGTGCCATCGTGACAGGGTCTTACAATGAGCAGTTCTTC